Each of the 18 T cell receptor beta chains below was sequenced from the same sample in a study of blood T cell repertoires in COVID-19. TCRdb's copy holds only in-frame clones and misses some; the assay was immunoSEQ multiplex PCR. This table holds fewer than 500,000 clones, about nine tenths found once. The sequencing sample was made of peripheral blood. Receptors originate from a woman in her thirties with active or convalescent COVID-19.

The rearrangement uses TRBV30 and TRBJ1-1; 7 nucleotides match TRBD1. The CDR3 has 18 amino acids. Unmatched junction bases numbered 15, after V lost 1 base and J lost 1 base. Germline loops: CDR1 GTSNPN, CDR2 SVGIG (reference sequence). CDR3 loop: CAWSAILSGGYSNTEAFF. As DNA, the CDR3 is TGTGCCTGGAGTGCAATCCTTTCAGGGGGTTACTCGAACACTGAAGCTTTCTTT.

This clone came up a few times. The chain couples TRBV12-3 or TRBV12-4 to TRBJ1-6, with D tentatively TRBD1 (5 bases). This CDR3 region has 13 residues. V was clipped by 6 bases and J by 10 bases, with 13 bases between them. The chain's CDR3 is CASRMTDPSPLHF. The CDR3 region has the DNA TGTGCCAGCAGGATGACAGATCCCTCACCCCTCCACTTT.

J is TRBJ1-1 and V is TRBV7-9; tentative D call: TRBD1 (6 bases). Trimming shortened V by 1 base and J by 4 bases, and 10 bases separated the two germline ends. In germline, CDR1 is SEHNR, CDR2 FQNEAQ (reference sequence). This CDR3 has 14 amino acids. The CDR3 region is CASSLVRGATEAFF. In DNA, the CDR3 is TGTGCCAGCAGCTTAGTACGGGGGGCCACTGAAGCTTTCTTT. Filled out from reference TRBV7-9 and TRBJ1-1, the complete variable domain reads DTGVSQNPRHKITKRGQNVTFRCDPISEHNRLYWYRQTLGQGPEFLTYFQNEAQLEKSRLLSDRFSAERPKGSFSTLEIQRTEQGDSAMYLCASSLVRGATEAFFGQGTRLTVV.

The rearrangement links TRBV10-1 to TRBJ1-2; 7 nucleotides match TRBD1. This CDR3 is 13 amino acids long. Germline-derived CDR1 and CDR2 are WNHNN and SYGVQD (reference sequence). Unmatched junction bases numbered 8, after V lost 6 bases and J lost 7 bases. The CDR3 spells CASSDATGFGYTF. As DNA, the CDR3 is TGCGCCAGCAGCGACGCGACAGGGTTTGGCTACACCTTC.

The rearrangement uses TRBV18 and TRBJ1-4; 8 bases align to TRBD1. After removal of 8 bases from V and 1 base from J, the junction contained 3 bases not matched to a gene. This CDR3 is built from 14 residues. Per germline, CDR1 KGHSH and CDR2 LQKENI. The CDR3: CASTTGGTNEKLFF. The CDR3, as DNA: TGTGCCAGCACCACAGGGGGAACTAATGAAAAACTGTTTTTT.

V usage is TRBV2 and J usage is TRBJ2-7; 8 bases line up with TRBD2. V trimming: 7 bases; J trimming: 5 bases; junction bases outside the gene matches: 13. Looked up from germline, CDR1 is SNHLY and CDR2 is FYNNEI. CDR3 length equals 15 residues. CDR3 protein: CASKWREVGADEQYF. The DNA for the CDR3 is TGTGCCAGCAAATGGCGGGAGGTCGGGGCGGACGAGCAGTACTTC.

The chain uses TRBV19 and TRBJ1-2; TRBD1 might be the D (6 bases). The CDR3 is made up of 14 amino acids. V lost 6 bases to trimming and J lost 0 bases, with 11 bases between them. Looked up from germline, CDR1 is LNHDA and CDR2 is SQIVND (reference sequence). CDR3 amino acids: CASSTDRTNYGYTF. For the CDR3, the DNA is TGTGCCAGTAGCACAGACAGGACTAACTATGGCTACACCTTC.

This chain links TRBV27 with TRBJ1-3; a weak D match, TRBD1 (5 bases). The length of the CDR3 is 15 residues. The V end was cut by 8 bases, the J end by 0 bases, with 14 bases between. Germline CDR1 MNHEY, CDR2 SMNVEV (reference sequence). DNA of the CDR3: TGTGCCAGCGCCGCGGACACAACCTCTGGAAACACCATATATTTT. Translating it yields CASAADTTSGNTIYF.

The rearrangement links TRBV10-1 to TRBJ2-3; 10 bases agree with TRBD1. This CDR3 has 15 amino acids. J lost 2 bases, V lost 6 bases, and 5 bases had no gene match. Germline V gives CDR1 WNHNN, CDR2 SYGVQD (reference sequence). The CDR3 DNA reads TGCGCCAGCAGCCGTGACAGGGGGCTCACAGATACGCAGTATTTT. Translated, it gives CASSRDRGLTDTQYF.

This chain joins TRBV4-1 and TRBJ2-3, with D hard to call. Per germline, CDR1 MGHRA and CDR2 YSYEKL. Trimming took off 1 base at V and 1 base at J, with 9 bases between the two ends. The CDR3 has 15 residues. CDR3 sequence (DNA): TGCGCCAGCAGCCAAGTTGGCACCGGCACAGATACGCAGTATTTT. Its translation is CASSQVGTGTDTQYF.

As concerns this clone: Other DNA sequences in this sample translate to the same CDR3. The chain carries TRBV29-1 and TRBJ1-1; D not certain. V was shortened by 6 bases and J by 1 base, with 12 bases between the two germline ends. CDR1 is SQVTM and CDR2 is ANQGSEA in the germline V gene. CDR3 size: 13 residues. The CDR3 protein is CSVSEGANTEAFF. DNA of the CDR3: TGCAGCGTGTCTGAGGGAGCGAACACTGAAGCTTTCTTT.

This clone has a single count. The chain uses TRBV11-2 and TRBJ2-2; 11 nucleotides align to TRBD1. Germline trimming cut 1 base from V and 4 bases from J; bases unmatched to any gene: 5. This CDR3 has 17 amino acids. Germline V lookup: CDR1 SGHAT, CDR2 FQNNGV. In DNA, the CDR3 is TGTGCCAGCAGCTTAGGGACAGGGGGCGGAGGCACCGGGGAGCTGTTTTTT. Protein product: CASSLGTGGGGTGELFF.

This chain links TRBV5-1 with TRBJ2-2, with 7 bases fitting TRBD1. Germline CDR1 reads SGHRS; CDR2 reads YFSETQ. The CDR3 runs 15 residues. V gave up 8 bases and J gave up 0 bases; unmatched junction bases: 7. The CDR3 region is CASLLGTANTGELFF. The CDR3 DNA follows: TGCGCCAGTCTACTCGGGACAGCGAACACCGGGGAGCTGTTTTTT. The whole variable domain, filled in from reference TRBV5-1 and TRBJ2-2, reads KAGVTQTPRYLIKTRGQQVTLSCSPISGHRSVSWYQQTPGQGLQFLFEYFSETQRNKGNFPGRFSGRQFSNSRSEMNVSTLELGDSALYLCASLLGTANTGELFFGEGSRLTVL.

V is TRBV9 and J is TRBJ2-5; D might be TRBD2 (6 bases). This CDR3 spans 15 amino acids. In germline, CDR1 is SGDLS, CDR2 YYNGEE. Trimming took off 0 bases at V and 2 bases at J, with 11 bases between the two ends. Here the CDR3 DNA reads TGTGCCAGCAGCGTAGGGGGGACTCGACAAGAGACCCAGTACTTC. It codes for CASSVGGTRQETQYF.

This CDR3 reads CASSFLGALGTGELFF. The CDR3 DNA follows: TGTGCCAGCAGCTTCCTGGGGGCACTCGGCACCGGGGAGCTGTTTTTT. The chain recombines TRBV11-2 with TRBJ2-2; possibly TRBD1 for D (6 bases). V was shortened by 3 bases and J by 4 bases, with 15 bases between the two germline ends. Germline V lookup: CDR1 SGHAT, CDR2 FQNNGV. This CDR3 region has 16 residues.

This chain connects TRBV5-1 to TRBJ2-5; 12 bases line up with TRBD1. CDR1 is SGHRS, CDR2 YFSETQ, per germline. The V gene end was trimmed by 4 bases and the J gene end by 2 bases; junction bases not matched to a gene: 3. The CDR3 length is 15 residues. This chain's CDR3 is CASSGDRGRQETQYF. As DNA, the CDR3 is TGCGCCAGCAGCGGGGACAGGGGGCGTCAAGAGACCCAGTACTTC.

The chain combines TRBV6-4 with TRBJ2-7; no clear D. The germline V gene has CDR1 MRHNA and CDR2 SNTAGT. The CDR3 sequence is 17 residues long. The V end was cut by 0 bases, the J end by 2 bases, with 17 bases between. This CDR3 reads CASSDSNHPTVPYEQYF. CDR3 DNA sequence: TGTGCCAGCAGTGACTCGAATCACCCCACGGTGCCCTACGAGCAGTACTTC.

Turning to this clone: The junction differs from germline at one of its ends, possibly a read error. V gene TRBV9 combines with J gene TRBJ2-2; no firm D call. In germline, CDR1 is SGDLS, CDR2 YYNGEE. The CDR3 extends over 14 amino acids. In DNA form, the CDR3 reads TGTGCCAGCAGCGTACAAGCGAACTCCGGGGAGCTGTTTTTT. It specifies CASSVQANSGELFF.